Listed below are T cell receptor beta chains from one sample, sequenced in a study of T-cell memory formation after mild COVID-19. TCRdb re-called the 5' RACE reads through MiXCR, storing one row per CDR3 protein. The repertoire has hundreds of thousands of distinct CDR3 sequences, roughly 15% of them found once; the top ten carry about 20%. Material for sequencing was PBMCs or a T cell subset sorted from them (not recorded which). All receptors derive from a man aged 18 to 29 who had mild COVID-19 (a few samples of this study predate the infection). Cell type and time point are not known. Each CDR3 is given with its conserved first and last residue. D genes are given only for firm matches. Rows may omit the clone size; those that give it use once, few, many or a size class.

CASSYQIPDTQYF	TGTGCCAGCAGCTACCAAATCCCAGATACGCAGTATTTT	TRBJ2-3	few	TRBV7-2	NA
CASSFGGRFYNEQFF	TGTGCCAGCAGCTTCGGCGGAAGGTTTTACAATGAGCAGTTCTTC	TRBJ2-1	NA	TRBV7-2	NA
CASSYPTRYGYTF	TGTGCCAGCAGTTACCCCACACGTTATGGCTACACCTTC	TRBJ1-2	NA	TRBV6-2/TRBV6-3	NA
CASSSHDSGRTDTQYF	TGTGCCAGCAGTTCACACGATAGCGGACGCACAGATACGCAGTATTTT	TRBJ2-3	NA	TRBV12-3/TRBV12-4	NA
CASSLFGGIHTGELFF	TGTGCCAGCAGCTTATTTGGGGGGATTCACACCGGGGAGCTGTTTTTT	TRBJ2-2	NA	TRBV11-2	NA
CASRGQDSYEQYF	TGTGCCAGCAGGGGACAGGATTCCTACGAGCAGTACTTC	TRBJ2-7	many	TRBV28	TRBD1
CASSSLNPGKTEAFF	TGCGCCAGCAGCTCCCTTAACCCAGGGAAAACTGAAGCTTTCTTT	TRBJ1-1	many	TRBV5-1	NA
CASRLLTGGTSTDTQYF	TGTGCCAGCAGGTTACTTACGGGGGGAACTAGCACAGATACGCAGTATTTT	TRBJ2-3	few	TRBV12-3/TRBV12-4	TRBD2
CASSLTSGDMTGELFF	TGCGCCAGCAGCCTTACTAGCGGGGACATGACCGGGGAGCTGTTTTTT	TRBJ2-2	NA	TRBV4-1	TRBD2
CASSFSGGGNQPQHF	TGTGCCAGCAGCTTTTCCGGGGGCGGAAATCAGCCCCAGCATTTT	TRBJ1-5	NA	TRBV7-2	NA
CASSSPGTRNTGELFF	TGTGCCAGCAGCTCACCCGGGACACGGAACACCGGGGAGCTGTTTTTT	TRBJ2-2	many	TRBV5-5	NA
CASNPAPNTGELFF	TGTGCCAGCAACCCGGCCCCGAACACCGGGGAGCTGTTTTTT	TRBJ2-2	many	TRBV5-4	NA
CASRPASTDTQYF	TGTGCCAGCAGGCCCGCTAGCACAGATACGCAGTATTTT	TRBJ2-3	NA	TRBV5-6	NA
CASSQDPQGASTDTQYF	TGTGCCAGCAGCCAAGACCCCCAGGGGGCTTCCACAGATACGCAGTATTTT	TRBJ2-3	few	TRBV4-2	TRBD1
CASSLVGPEGGYTF	TGTGCCAGCAGCTTAGTAGGGCCCGAGGGGGGCTACACCTTC	TRBJ1-2	NA	TRBV11-2	NA
CASSSGIGANVLTF	TGTGCCAGCAGCTCGGGAATAGGGGCCAACGTCCTGACTTTC	TRBJ2-6	NA	TRBV7-3	NA
CASSLGAVGALYEQYF	TGTGCCAGCAGCTTGGGGGCGGTGGGGGCGCTCTACGAGCAGTACTTC	TRBJ2-7	few	TRBV5-8	NA
CASSDWGATDTQYF	TGCGCCAGCAGTGATTGGGGGGCCACAGATACGCAGTATTTT	TRBJ2-3	many	TRBV10-2	NA
CASSSTGANTEAFF	TGTGCCAGCTCATCGACAGGAGCGAACACTGAAGCTTTCTTT	TRBJ1-1	few	TRBV18	NA
CASKSRGDGELFF	TGTGCCAGCAAGTCACGTGGAGACGGGGAGCTGTTTTTT	TRBJ2-2	NA	TRBV11-3	NA
CASSVYGTTSTDTQYF	TGTGCCAGCAGCGTGTACGGGACAACTAGCACAGATACGCAGTATTTT	TRBJ2-3	few	TRBV9	NA
CASSLSPGVSGNTIYF	TGCGCCAGCAGCTTGTCTCCAGGGGTCTCTGGAAACACCATATATTTT	TRBJ1-3	few	TRBV5-1	NA
CSVELQVETQYF	TGCAGCGTTGAACTGCAGGTGGAGACCCAGTACTTC	TRBJ2-5	many	TRBV29-1	NA
CSVEEDRGRYEQYF	TGCAGCGTTGAAGAAGACAGGGGGCGCTACGAGCAGTACTTC	TRBJ2-7	NA	TRBV29-1	TRBD1
CASSAGTAAGELFF	TGTGCCAGCAGTGCCGGGACAGCGGCCGGGGAGCTGTTTTTT	TRBJ2-2	NA	TRBV25-1	TRBD1
CASSLLAGNGYTF	TGTGCCAGCAGTTTATTGGCAGGGAATGGCTACACCTTC	TRBJ1-2	many	TRBV12-3/TRBV12-4	NA
CASTPGLAVYEQYF	TGTGCCAGCACTCCGGGACTAGCGGTCTACGAGCAGTACTTC	TRBJ2-7	few	TRBV12-3/TRBV12-4	TRBD2
CASSQDGVRDRETQYF	TGCGCCAGCAGCCAAGATGGGGTGAGGGATCGGGAGACCCAGTACTTC	TRBJ2-5	NA	TRBV4-1	NA
CASATGQGNSPLHF	TGCGCCAGCGCTACGGGACAGGGAAATTCACCCCTCCACTTT	TRBJ1-6	NA	TRBV5-1	TRBD1
CASNPFGETGELFF	TGTGCCAGCAACCCTTTCGGGGAAACCGGGGAGCTGTTTTTT	TRBJ2-2	few	TRBV7-9	NA
CASSLGRLAGDRDEQYF	TGCGCCAGCAGCTTGGGAAGACTAGCGGGGGACCGGGACGAGCAGTACTTC	TRBJ2-7	NA	TRBV5-1	TRBD2
CASSLGDPNQPQHF	TGCGCCAGCAGCCTGGGGGATCCCAATCAGCCCCAGCATTTT	TRBJ1-5	NA	TRBV5-1	NA
CASSRPRPGTGGSPLHF	TGTGCCAGCAGTCGACCCCGACCGGGGACAGGGGGTTCACCCCTCCACTTT	TRBJ1-6	few	TRBV6-5	TRBD1
CASSQAVAGLADTQYF	TGCGCCAGCAGCCAAGCAGTGGCAGGGTTGGCAGATACGCAGTATTTT	TRBJ2-3	few	TRBV4-3	NA
CAIGQGGETQYF	TGTGCCATCGGACAGGGTGGAGAGACCCAGTACTTC	TRBJ2-5	NA	TRBV10-3	TRBD1
CASSPRTGGVGNTIYF	TGCGCCAGCAGCCCTCGGACAGGGGGCGTTGGAAACACCATATATTTT	TRBJ1-3	few	TRBV5-1	TRBD1
CASRWTEETQYF	TGCGCCAGCAGGTGGACAGAAGAGACCCAGTACTTC	TRBJ2-5	many	TRBV5-1	NA
CASSSTGQGTDTQYF	TGCGCCAGCAGCTCTACAGGGCAGGGCACAGATACGCAGTATTTT	TRBJ2-3	few	TRBV5-1	NA
CASSLRRGRDGTDTQYF	TGTGCCAGCAGTTTGCGTAGAGGGAGAGACGGCACAGATACGCAGTATTTT	TRBJ2-3	few	TRBV28	NA
CASSFRDRDHEQYF	TGTGCCAGTAGTTTCAGGGACAGGGACCACGAGCAGTACTTC	TRBJ2-7	NA	TRBV19	TRBD1
CASSVDTGATEAFF	TGTGCCAGCAGTGTAGATACAGGGGCGACTGAAGCTTTCTTT	TRBJ1-1	few	TRBV6-4	TRBD1